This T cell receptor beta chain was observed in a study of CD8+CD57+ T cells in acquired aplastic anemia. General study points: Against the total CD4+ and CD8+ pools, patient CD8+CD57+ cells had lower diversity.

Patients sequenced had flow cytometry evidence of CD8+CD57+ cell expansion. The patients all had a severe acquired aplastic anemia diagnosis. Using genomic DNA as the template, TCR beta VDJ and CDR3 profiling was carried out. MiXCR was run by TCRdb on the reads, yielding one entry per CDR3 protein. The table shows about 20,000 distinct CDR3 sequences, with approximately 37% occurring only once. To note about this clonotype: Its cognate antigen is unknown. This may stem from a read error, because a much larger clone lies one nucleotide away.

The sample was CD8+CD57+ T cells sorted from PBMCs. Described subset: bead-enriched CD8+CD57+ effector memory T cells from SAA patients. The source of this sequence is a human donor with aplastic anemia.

The CDR3 DNA sequence: TGCAGCGTTGGCGGGACGCGGGGCACAGATACGCAGTATTTT. Protein product: CSVGGTRGTDTQYF. The chain is built from TRBV29-1 and TRBJ2-3, with D maybe TRBD2 (6 bases). Germline CDR1 is SQVTM and CDR2 is ANQGSEA. The CDR3 runs to 14 residues. V gave up 4 bases and J gave up 1 base, with 12 bases separating them.